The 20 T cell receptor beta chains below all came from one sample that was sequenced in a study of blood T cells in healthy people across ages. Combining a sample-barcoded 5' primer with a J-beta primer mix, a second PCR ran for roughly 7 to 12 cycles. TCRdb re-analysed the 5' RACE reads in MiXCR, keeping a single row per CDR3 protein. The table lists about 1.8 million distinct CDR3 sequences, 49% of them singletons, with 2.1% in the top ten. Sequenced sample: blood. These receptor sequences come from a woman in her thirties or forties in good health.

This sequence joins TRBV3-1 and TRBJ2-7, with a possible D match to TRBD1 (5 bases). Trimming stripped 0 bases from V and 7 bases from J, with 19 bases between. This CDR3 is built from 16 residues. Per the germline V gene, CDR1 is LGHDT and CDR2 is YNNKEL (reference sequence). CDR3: CASSQDNRQFYNEQYF. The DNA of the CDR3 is TGTGCCAGCAGCCAAGATAATAGACAGTTCTACAATGAGCAGTACTTC.

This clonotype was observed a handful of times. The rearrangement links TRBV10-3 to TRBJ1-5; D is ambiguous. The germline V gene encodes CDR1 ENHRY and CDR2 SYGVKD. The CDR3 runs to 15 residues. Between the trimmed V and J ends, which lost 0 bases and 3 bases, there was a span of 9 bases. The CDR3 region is CAISESKIPNQPQHF. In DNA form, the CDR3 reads TGTGCCATCAGTGAGTCTAAGATACCCAATCAGCCCCAGCATTTT.

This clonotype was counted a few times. DNA for the CDR3: TGTGCCAGCAGCTTAACGACAAATACTAACTATGGCTACACCTTC. Translated, it gives CASSLTTNTNYGYTF. The chain uses TRBV7-9 and TRBJ1-2; no clear D. Trimming shortened V by 2 bases and J by 0 bases, and 10 bases separated the two germline ends. CDR3 length: 15 residues. Germline V gene sequence: CDR1 SEHNR, CDR2 FQNEAQ (reference sequence).

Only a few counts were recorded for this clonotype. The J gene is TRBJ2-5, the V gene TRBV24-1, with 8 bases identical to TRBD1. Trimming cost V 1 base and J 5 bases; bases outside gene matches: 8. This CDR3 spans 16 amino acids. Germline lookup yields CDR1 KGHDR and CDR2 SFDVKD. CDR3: CATSDLRTGPRETQYF. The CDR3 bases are TGTGCCACCAGTGATTTAAGGACAGGGCCGCGGGAGACCCAGTACTTC.

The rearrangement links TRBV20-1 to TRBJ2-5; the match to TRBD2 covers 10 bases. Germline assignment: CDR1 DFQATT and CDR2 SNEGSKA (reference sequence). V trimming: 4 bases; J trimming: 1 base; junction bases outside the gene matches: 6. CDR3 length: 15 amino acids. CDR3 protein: CSAIKRGGIQETQYF. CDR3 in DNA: TGCAGTGCTATTAAGCGGGGGGGTATCCAAGAGACCCAGTACTTC.

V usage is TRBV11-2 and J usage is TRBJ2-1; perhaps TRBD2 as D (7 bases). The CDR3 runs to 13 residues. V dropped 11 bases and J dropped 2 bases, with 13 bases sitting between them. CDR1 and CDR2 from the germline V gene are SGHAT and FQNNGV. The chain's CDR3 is CAEGGGPYNEQFF. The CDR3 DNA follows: TGTGCCGAAGGGGGGGGCCCCTACAATGAGCAGTTCTTC.

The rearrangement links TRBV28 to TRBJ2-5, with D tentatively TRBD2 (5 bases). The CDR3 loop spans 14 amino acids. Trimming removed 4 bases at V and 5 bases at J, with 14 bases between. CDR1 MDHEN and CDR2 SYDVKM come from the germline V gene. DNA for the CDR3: TGTGCCAGCAGTTCGACTCTAGCTGACGAGACCCAGTACTTC. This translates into CASSSTLADETQYF.

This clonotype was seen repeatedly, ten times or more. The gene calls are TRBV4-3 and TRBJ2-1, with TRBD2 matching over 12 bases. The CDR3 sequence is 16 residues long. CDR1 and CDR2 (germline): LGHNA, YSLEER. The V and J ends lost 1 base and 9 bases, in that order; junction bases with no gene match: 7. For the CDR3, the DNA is TGCGCCAGCAGCCAAGCCCTAGCGGGGGGGCAGGGTGAGCAGTTCTTC. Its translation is CASSQALAGGQGEQFF.

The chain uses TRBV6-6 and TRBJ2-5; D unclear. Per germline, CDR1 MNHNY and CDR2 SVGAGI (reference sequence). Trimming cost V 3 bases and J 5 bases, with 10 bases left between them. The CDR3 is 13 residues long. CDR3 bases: TGTGCCAGCAGTTATGCGAGCTCGGAGACCCAGTACTTC. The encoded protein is CASSYASSETQYF.

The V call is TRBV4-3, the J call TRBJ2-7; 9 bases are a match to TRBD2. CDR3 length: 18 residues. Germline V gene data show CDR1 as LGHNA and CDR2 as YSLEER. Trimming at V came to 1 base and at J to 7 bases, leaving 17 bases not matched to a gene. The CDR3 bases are TGCGCCAGCAGCCAAGCCCCTAGGGGAGCGGGGGGTAATAATGAGCAGTACTTC. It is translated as CASSQAPRGAGGNNEQYF.

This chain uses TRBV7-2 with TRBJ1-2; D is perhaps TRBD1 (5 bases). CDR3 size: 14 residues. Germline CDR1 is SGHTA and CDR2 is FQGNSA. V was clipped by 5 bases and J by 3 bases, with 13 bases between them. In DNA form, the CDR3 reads TGTGCCAGCAGCCCCTCAGGGTCCCACTATGGCTACACCTTC. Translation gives CASSPSGSHYGYTF.

This CDR3 reads CASTWLRGGTGANVLTF. For the CDR3, the DNA is TGTGCCAGCACCTGGTTACGGGGGGGGACTGGGGCCAACGTCCTGACTTTC. V is TRBV7-2 and J is TRBJ2-6; 8 bases line up with TRBD2. The CDR3 sequence is 17 residues long. Germline CDR1 and CDR2: SGHTA and FQGNSA. Trimming cost V 7 bases and J 2 bases; bases outside gene matches: 10.

CDR3 in amino acids: CASSHQTGTGWVEDGYTF. The CDR3 coding sequence is TGCGCCAGCAGCCATCAGACCGGGACAGGATGGGTCGAGGATGGCTACACCTTC. V is TRBV4-1 and J is TRBJ1-2; 8 bases are a match to TRBD1. V was clipped by 3 bases and J by 6 bases; unmatched bases: 18. The germline gives CDR1 MGHRA, CDR2 YSYEKL. The CDR3 runs to 18 residues.

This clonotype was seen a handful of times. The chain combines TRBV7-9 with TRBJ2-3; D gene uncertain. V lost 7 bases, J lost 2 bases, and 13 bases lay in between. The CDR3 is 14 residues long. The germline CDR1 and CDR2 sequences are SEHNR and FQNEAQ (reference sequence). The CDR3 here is CASTGEADTDTQYF. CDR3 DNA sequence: TGTGCCAGCACCGGCGAGGCTGACACAGATACGCAGTATTTT.

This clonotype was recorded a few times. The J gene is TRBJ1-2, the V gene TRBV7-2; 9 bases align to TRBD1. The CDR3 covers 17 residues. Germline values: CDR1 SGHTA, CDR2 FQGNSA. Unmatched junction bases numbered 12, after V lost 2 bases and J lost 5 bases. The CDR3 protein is CASSLYGGGQGKYGYTF. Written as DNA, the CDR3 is TGTGCCAGCAGCTTATATGGGGGCGGACAGGGGAAGTATGGCTACACCTTC.

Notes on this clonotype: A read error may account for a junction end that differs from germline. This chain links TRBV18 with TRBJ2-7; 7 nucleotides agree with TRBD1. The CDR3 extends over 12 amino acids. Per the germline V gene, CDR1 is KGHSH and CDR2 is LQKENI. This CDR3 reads CAGSRDRAEQYF. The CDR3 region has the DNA TGTGCCGGCTCCCGCGACAGGGCCGAGCAGTACTTC.

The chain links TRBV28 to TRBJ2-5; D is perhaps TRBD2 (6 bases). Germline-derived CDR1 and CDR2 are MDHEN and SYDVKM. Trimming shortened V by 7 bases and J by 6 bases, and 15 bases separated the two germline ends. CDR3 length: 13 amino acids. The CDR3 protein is CASTLGGEKTQYF. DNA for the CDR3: TGTGCCAGCACCCTGGGCGGGGAGAAGACCCAGTACTTC. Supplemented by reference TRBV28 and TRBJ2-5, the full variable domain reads DVKVTQSSRYLVKRTGEKVFLECVQDMDHENMFWYRQDPGLGLRLIYFSYDVKMKEKGDIPEGYSVSREKKERFSLILESASTNQTSMYLCASTLGGEKTQYFGPGTRLLVL.

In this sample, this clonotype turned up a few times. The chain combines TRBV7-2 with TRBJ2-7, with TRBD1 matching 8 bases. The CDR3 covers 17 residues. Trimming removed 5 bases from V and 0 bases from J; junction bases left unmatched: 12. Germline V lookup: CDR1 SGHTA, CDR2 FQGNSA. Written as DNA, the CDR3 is TGTGCCAGCAGCCAACCTAAGGGGGGACAGGCCTCCTACGAGCAGTACTTC. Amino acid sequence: CASSQPKGGQASYEQYF.

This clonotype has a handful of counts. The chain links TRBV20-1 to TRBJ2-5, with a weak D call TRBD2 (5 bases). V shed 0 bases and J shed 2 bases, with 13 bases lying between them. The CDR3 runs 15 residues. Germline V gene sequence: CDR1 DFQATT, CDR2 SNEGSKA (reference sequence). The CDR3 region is CSARETPGIQETQYF. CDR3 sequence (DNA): TGCAGTGCTAGAGAAACCCCCGGGATACAAGAGACCCAGTACTTC.

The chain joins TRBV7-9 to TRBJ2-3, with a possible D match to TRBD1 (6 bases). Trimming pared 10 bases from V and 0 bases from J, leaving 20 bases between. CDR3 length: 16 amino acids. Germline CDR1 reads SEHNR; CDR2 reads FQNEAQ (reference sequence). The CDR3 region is CAITLGQPTSTDTQYF. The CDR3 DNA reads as TGTGCCATCACCCTAGGACAGCCAACAAGCACAGATACGCAGTATTTT.